The 9 T cell receptor beta chains reported below all come from one sample, sequenced in a study of blood T cell repertoires in COVID-19. Sequencing used immunoSEQ multiplex PCR; TCRdb keeps in-frame clones, though not all of them. Counted here are around 290,000 clones, more than 70% occurring once; the ten biggest clones make up around 8%. Sequencing input: peripheral blood. The receptors originated from a woman aged 45-65 years who had recovered from COVID-19.

This sequence joins TRBV27 and TRBJ2-5; 14 positions agree with TRBD2. In germline, CDR1 is MNHEY, CDR2 SMNVEV (reference sequence). The ends lost 5 bases at V and 2 bases at J; junction bases unmatched: 16. CDR3 size: 20 residues. The CDR3 nucleotides read TGTGCCAGCAGTCGTAGACTAGCGGGAGGGCGTGCGATAAAACAAGAGACCCAGTACTTC. As protein: CASSRRLAGGRAIKQETQYF.

The chain couples TRBV2 to TRBJ1-2; 7 bases are a match to TRBD1. Germline lookup yields CDR1 SNHLY and CDR2 FYNNEI. CDR3 length equals 13 residues. After removal of 7 bases from V and 4 bases from J, the junction contained 6 bases not matched to a gene. CDR3 DNA: TGTGCCAGCAAAATGGGACAGATCTATGGCTACACCTTC. Protein product: CASKMGQIYGYTF.

The chain uses TRBV9 and TRBJ1-5; perhaps TRBD1 as D (6 bases). The CDR3 loop spans 15 amino acids. Germline V gene data show CDR1 as SGDLS and CDR2 as YYNGEE. Deletions cut 5 bases from V and 5 bases from J, with 17 bases between. The CDR3 reads CASSSTGLGDQPQHF. The DNA of the CDR3 is TGTGCCAGCAGTTCTACAGGGCTCGGAGATCAGCCCCAGCATTTT.

The V call is TRBV7-2, the J call TRBJ1-3; perhaps TRBD1 as D (5 bases). Germline V lookup: CDR1 SGHTA, CDR2 FQGNSA. Trimming removed 4 bases at V and 2 bases at J, with 12 bases between. The CDR3 covers 15 residues. The CDR3 spells CASSSSPGAGNTIYF. CDR3 bases: TGTGCCAGCAGCTCCTCCCCGGGGGCTGGAAACACCATATATTTT.

The chain is built from TRBV12-3 or TRBV12-4 and TRBJ1-2; 7 bases fit TRBD1. The junction had 6 bases not matched to a gene; V was cut back by 3 bases and J by 8 bases. The CDR3 loop spans 13 amino acids. CDR3 DNA: TGTGCCAGCAGTTTGACAGGGAGAGAGGGCTACACCTTC. This sequence encodes CASSLTGREGYTF.

This chain links TRBV12-3 or TRBV12-4 with TRBJ1-1, with a tentative D call TRBD1 (6 bases). Trimming pared 7 bases from V and 1 base from J, leaving 10 bases between. The CDR3 has 13 residues. CDR3: CASITGPNTEAFF. In nucleotides, the CDR3 is TGTGCCAGCATTACAGGGCCGAACACTGAAGCTTTCTTT.

This chain connects TRBV28 to TRBJ1-3; 7 positions agree with TRBD1. There are 15 residues in the CDR3. The ends lost 8 bases at V and 2 bases at J; junction bases unmatched: 9. Germline V gene lookup returns CDR1 MDHEN and CDR2 SYDVKM. Written as DNA, the CDR3 is TGTGCCAGCCAATCCGCAGGGGGGCCTGGAAACACCATATATTTT. Translated, it gives CASQSAGGPGNTIYF.

The chain couples TRBV30 to TRBJ2-2; tentative D call: TRBD1 (5 bases). From germline, CDR1 is GTSNPN and CDR2 SVGIG (reference sequence). The V and J ends lost 2 bases and 3 bases respectively, with 13 bases between them. This CDR3 has 15 residues. Written as DNA, the CDR3 is TGTGCCTGGAGTACGACAGATTCGCACACCGGGGAGCTGTTTTTT. Translating gives CAWSTTDSHTGELFF.

This clone has a handful of counts. The chain is built from TRBV11-2 and TRBJ1-5, with D hard to call. The V end was cut by 1 base, the J end by 0 bases, with 7 bases between. Looked up from germline, CDR1 is SGHAT and CDR2 is FQNNGV. The CDR3 totals 15 residues. Here the CDR3 reads CASSLGTGSNQPQHF. In nucleotides, the CDR3 is TGTGCCAGCAGCTTAGGAACCGGTAGCAATCAGCCCCAGCATTTT.